This TCR beta chain was captured by sequencing in a study of response to subunit inactivated influenza vaccine. Overall study findings and caveats: Each seasonal influenza vaccination, the authors suggested, recruits few new T cells.

Turning to this clonotype: Antigen: not known.

V lost 6 bases to trimming and J lost 4 bases, with 10 bases between them. CDR1 SGHRS and CDR2 YFSETQ come from the germline V gene. This CDR3 is built from 13 residues. From the RT-PCR reads, TCRdb called clonotypes with MiXCR, one entry per CDR3 protein. This table has under 550,000 distinct CDR3 sequences, 6.5% to 8% appearing once. Specimen: PBMCs from blood, collected around 25 months after vaccination. The source is a man aged 50 to 75 who received an inactivated influenza vaccine. This sequence joins TRBV5-1 and TRBJ1-4; the D gene is possibly TRBD1 (5 bases). In DNA form, the CDR3 reads TGCGCCAGCACCCAGGGAAATAATGAAAAACTGTTTTTT. Residues: CASTQGNNEKLFF.